These 8 T cell receptor beta chains were all obtained from the same sample, sequenced in a study of cytomegalovirus exposure and HLA in healthy donors. Use of 60 Vbeta and 13 Jbeta primers characterized the PCR. Clones were sequenced by immunoSEQ multiplex PCR, and TCRdb holds only the in-frame ones, with some missing. The profile shows fewer than 90,000 clones, around 79% of them singletons. The sample taken for sequencing was PBMCs. These receptors were obtained from a woman aged 40 to 55 in good health and CMV-seropositive.

The chain joins TRBV6-5 to TRBJ1-5; TRBD1 matches at 7 bases. The V segment lost 5 bases and the J segment 4 bases; nucleotides outside the gene matches: 8. Per germline, CDR1 MNHEY and CDR2 SVGAGI. The CDR3 loop spans 15 amino acids. The CDR3 sequence: CASSPTWDSNQPQHF. The CDR3 DNA reads as TGTGCCAGCAGTCCGACGTGGGACAGTAATCAGCCCCAGCATTTT.

The chain links TRBV28 to TRBJ1-1, with TRBD1 matching 7 bases. From germline, CDR1 is MDHEN and CDR2 SYDVKM. This CDR3 comprises 17 residues. The trim removed 7 bases at V and 0 bases at J, leaving 14 bases unmatched. CDR3 amino acids: CASTTRGAGGMNTEAFF. CDR3 sequence (DNA): TGTGCCAGCACTACCAGGGGTGCAGGGGGTATGAACACTGAAGCTTTCTTT.

This chain joins TRBV14 and TRBJ2-5; TRBD2 matches 8 bases. This CDR3 spans 13 amino acids. In germline, CDR1 is SGHDN, CDR2 FVKESK. V lost 5 bases, J lost 3 bases, and 2 bases stayed unmatched. DNA of the CDR3: TGTGCCAGCAGCTGGGGACTAGAAGAGACCCAGTACTTC. Its translation is CASSWGLEETQYF.

The V call is TRBV18, the J call TRBJ1-2; 8 bases align to TRBD1. Per the germline V gene, CDR1 is KGHSH and CDR2 is LQKENI. The CDR3 length is 13 residues. V lost 3 bases, J lost 4 bases, and 1 base stayed unmatched. CDR3 amino acids: CASSPDRAYGYTF. As DNA, the CDR3 is TGTGCCAGCTCACCGGACAGGGCCTATGGCTACACCTTC. Together with reference TRBV18 and TRBJ1-2, the CDR3 gives the full variable domain: NAGVMQNPRHLVRRRGQEARLRCSPMKGHSHVYWYRQLPEEGLKFMVYLQKENIIDESGMPKERFSAEFPKEGPSILRIQQVVRGDSAAYFCASSPDRAYGYTFGSGTRLTVV.

This CDR3 is CASSPDTSSGNTIYF. The CDR3 nucleotides are TGTGCCAGTAGTCCGGACACCTCCTCTGGAAACACCATATATTTT. This rearrangement joins TRBV19 to TRBJ1-3; D is possibly TRBD1 (5 bases). The CDR3 extends over 15 amino acids. CDR1 LNHDA and CDR2 SQIVND come from the germline V gene (reference sequence). V shed 5 bases and J shed 0 bases, with 11 bases lying between them.

The rearrangement links TRBV5-1 to TRBJ1-2; D is perhaps TRBD1 (6 bases). The CDR3 extends over 15 amino acids. V lost 0 bases and J 4 bases, leaving 13 bases between the germline ends. The germline V gene encodes CDR1 SGHRS and CDR2 YFSETQ. CDR3 in amino acids: CASSLDGLQGYGYTF. CDR3 DNA sequence: TGCGCCAGCAGCTTGGACGGTTTACAGGGCTATGGCTACACCTTC. The full variable domain, completed using reference TRBV5-1 and TRBJ1-2, is KAGVTQTPRYLIKTRGQQVTLSCSPISGHRSVSWYQQTPGQGLQFLFEYFSETQRNKGNFPGRFSGRQFSNSRSEMNVSTLELGDSALYLCASSLDGLQGYGYTFGSGTRLTVV.

The gene calls are TRBV5-5 and TRBJ1-4; TRBD1 matches 12 bases. J was trimmed by 7 bases and V by 3 bases; bases with no gene match: 1. The CDR3 runs to 14 residues. Germline CDR1 is SGHKS and CDR2 is YYEKEE (reference sequence). CDR3 nucleotide sequence: TGTGCCAGCAGCTGGGGACAGGGGGCTGAAAAACTGTTTTTT. It yields the protein CASSWGQGAEKLFF.

This clone was observed a handful of times. This rearrangement joins TRBV23-1 to TRBJ1-2; 7 bases line up with TRBD1. TRBV23-1 is an open reading frame, and its role is uncertain. V lost 4 bases to trimming and J lost 4 bases; unmatched junction nucleotides: 6. This CDR3 comprises 14 residues. The CDR3 sequence: CASSPDRTIYGYTF. In DNA form, the CDR3 reads TGCGCCAGCAGTCCGGACAGGACGATCTATGGCTACACCTTC.